The clone carrying this T cell receptor (beta chain) has just a few counts. Germline V gene data show CDR1 as LNHDA and CDR2 as SQIVND (reference sequence). The CDR3 spans 13 residues. V lost 6 bases and J 3 bases, leaving 12 bases between the germline ends. These data belong to a study of T cells in Graves' hyperthyroidism and ophthalmopathy. From approximately 9.3 ml of fresh peripheral blood, PBMCs were isolated. Using RNA transcripts as the source, TCR beta CDR3 regions were amplified. The HTBI primer set drove a first-round RT-PCR of the TCR CDR3. TCRdb called the multiplex PCR reads again in MiXCR, with one record for every CDR3 protein. The table includes nearly 750,000 distinct CDR3 sequences, under 45% detected once.

The TCR was taken from a woman in her thirties or forties with Graves' hyperthyroidism. The J gene is TRBJ2-7, the V gene TRBV19, with D possibly TRBD1 on 6 matching bases. The sequencing sample was made of blood. The DNA of the CDR3 is TGTGCCAGTAGGGACAGAGAGGGCTACGAGCAGTACTTC. This encodes CASRDREGYEQYF. Based on the CDR3 plus reference TRBV19 and TRBJ2-7, the full variable domain is DGGITQSPKYLFRKEGQNVTLSCEQNLNHDAMYWYRQDPGQGLRLIYYSQIVNDFQKGDIAEGYSVSREKKESFPLTVTSAQKNPTAFYLCASRDREGYEQYFGPGTRLTVT.